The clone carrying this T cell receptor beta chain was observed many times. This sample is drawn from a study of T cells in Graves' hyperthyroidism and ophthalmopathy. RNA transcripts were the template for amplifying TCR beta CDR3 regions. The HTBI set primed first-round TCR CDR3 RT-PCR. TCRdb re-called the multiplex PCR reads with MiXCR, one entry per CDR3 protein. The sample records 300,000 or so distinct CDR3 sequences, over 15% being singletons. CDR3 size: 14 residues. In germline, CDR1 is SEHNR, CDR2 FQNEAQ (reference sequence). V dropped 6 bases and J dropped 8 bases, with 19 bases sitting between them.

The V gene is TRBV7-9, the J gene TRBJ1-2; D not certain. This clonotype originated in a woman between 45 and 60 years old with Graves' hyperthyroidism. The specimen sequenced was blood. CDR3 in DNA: TGTGCCAGCAGGGGTTCTAAGGGCGAGGGAGGCTACACCTTC. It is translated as CASRGSKGEGGYTF.